These 5 T cell receptor beta chains were sequenced from one sample in a study of T cell changes during pregnancy in multiple sclerosis. Repertoires were generated with immunoSEQ multiplex PCR, while TCRdb's copy carries only in-frame clones and drops some. The data show roughly 72,000 clones, 90% to 95% seen once. This material consisted of CD4+ T cells from peripheral blood mononuclear cells, taken before pregnancy. These receptors all come from a female donor with multiple sclerosis, enrolled in a pregnancy study.

The chain employs TRBV30 and TRBJ2-5; 9 positions match TRBD1. Unmatched junction bases numbered 18, after V lost 2 bases and J lost 2 bases. The CDR3 consists of 19 residues. Germline CDR1 GTSNPN, CDR2 SVGIG (reference sequence). CDR3 protein: CAWSKGGTGLRGGQETQYF. Written as DNA, the CDR3 is TGTGCCTGGAGTAAGGGAGGGACAGGGCTGAGAGGTGGGCAAGAGACCCAGTACTTC. Complete variable domain (other parts from reference TRBV30 and TRBJ2-5): SQTIHQWPATLVQPVGSPLSLECTVEGTSNPNLYWYRQAAGRGLQLLFYSVGIGQISSEVPQNLSASRPQDRQFILSSKKLLLSDSGFYLCAWSKGGTGLRGGQETQYFGPGTRLLVL.

V and J are TRBV30 and TRBJ2-1, with 7 nucleotides matching TRBD2. Germline CDR1 GTSNPN, CDR2 SVGIG (reference sequence). J lost 4 bases, V lost 3 bases, and 6 bases had no gene match. CDR3 length: 14 amino acids. The CDR3 DNA follows: TGTGCCTGGAGCTCAGCGGGGTTATACAATGAGCAGTTCTTC. Translation gives CAWSSAGLYNEQFF.

This rearrangement joins TRBV5-4 to TRBJ1-1, with a possible D match to TRBD1 (6 bases). CDR1 and CDR2 (germline): SGHNT, YYREEE (reference sequence). The CDR3 runs 12 residues. V was cut by 4 bases and J by 7 bases, with 11 bases left in between. This CDR3 is CASSGGQFEAFF. The CDR3 nucleotides are TGTGCCAGCAGCGGAGGACAGTTTGAAGCTTTCTTT. Supplemented by reference TRBV5-4 and TRBJ1-1, the full variable domain reads ETGVTQSPTHLIKTRGQQVTLRCSSQSGHNTVSWYQQALGQGPQFIFQYYREEENGRGNFPPRFSGLQFPNYSSELNVNALELDDSALYLCASSGGQFEAFFGQGTRLTVV.

The chain combines TRBV30 with TRBJ2-5, with TRBD2 matching over 11 bases. This CDR3 has 17 residues. V lost 0 bases and J lost 9; bases outside the gene matches: 15. Germline V gene data show CDR1 as GTSNPN and CDR2 as SVGIG (reference sequence). The CDR3 region is CAWSVLGASGGSWAQYF. The CDR3 DNA sequence: TGTGCCTGGAGTGTTCTCGGTGCTAGCGGGGGGTCATGGGCCCAGTACTTC. The variable domain in full, completed from reference TRBV30 and TRBJ2-5, reads SQTIHQWPATLVQPVGSPLSLECTVEGTSNPNLYWYRQAAGRGLQLLFYSVGIGQISSEVPQNLSASRPQDRQFILSSKKLLLSDSGFYLCAWSVLGASGGSWAQYFGPGTRLLVL.

This chain connects TRBV5-8 to TRBJ1-6; the D gene is possibly TRBD1 (5 bases). Trimming shortened V by 3 bases and J by 4 bases, and 11 bases separated the two germline ends. The CDR3 is 15 amino acids. Germline V gene lookup returns CDR1 SGHTS and CDR2 YDEGEE. CDR3 residues: CASSSGQAYNSPLHF. The CDR3 DNA reads TGTGCCAGCAGCTCAGGGCAGGCTTATAATTCACCCCTCCACTTT.